This T cell receptor beta chain originates from a study of glioma-infiltrating T cells (dated by TCRdb to 2015 to 2016). About the full investigation: Glioma tissue, non-neoplastic brain tissue and matched peripheral blood mononuclear cells were used as sources from which TCR alpha- and beta-chain repertoires were sequenced. The paired cohort was made up of three low-grade glioma patients, eight or nine primary glioblastoma patients and three non-glioma patients who contributed non-neoplastic brain tissue. To gauge divergence between tissue and blood T-cell populations, every tissue-infiltrating repertoire was compared against the peripheral blood repertoire from the same patient.

A note on this clonotype: Its antigen is currently not known. No much larger clone exists at a distance of one base, and base qualities are not known.

Here is what the overall study found, with its caveats: VJ-independent divergence between tissue and blood was found to be below expectation in non-neoplastic patients but above expectation in all gliomas, particularly low-grade gliomas. Tissue and blood shared very few CDR3 sequences, a result attributed to high CDR3 diversity and limited sampling. The group comparisons were based on small numbers of patients: three non-neoplastic, three low-grade glioma and roughly eight glioblastoma patients.

The iRepertoire nested amplicon-rescue multiplex PCR (arm-PCR) platform was used to amplify TCR alpha and beta CDR3 regions from RNA. For one-step reverse transcription and amplification, roughly 90-450 ng of tissue mRNA or PBMC total RNA was used as input. After bead purification, a secondary multiplex PCR added Illumina adapters, and libraries were gel-purified between 200 and 400 bp. Internal 6-nucleotide barcodes were carried by the libraries and were used for demultiplexing. Sequencing of the libraries was done on an Illumina MiSeq using 2x220 or 2x250 nucleotide paired-end reads. On the study's bioinformatics: Paired reads were merged using FLASH 1.2.11 and aligned with BWA-MEM to the GRCh37 human genome, and TRA and TRB reads were then extracted. An IMGT-derived reference of cassette sequences and CDR3 motifs, with pseudogenes included, was used for V and J assignment. Reads were translated in three frames, and productive CDR3s were defined by a C…FGXG motif without stop codons. Unique combinations of V-J cassette pair and CDR3 amino acid sequence were defined as clonotypes. Hamming distance filtering was applied to reads, with thresholds set by the sequence error rate of each sample in mapped regions. TCRdb took the public reads, trimmed them with fastp at Q25, ran MiXCR for clone calling and kept in-frame beta chains. CDR3 protein sequences are deduplicated, and each keeps its most common genes and DNA. TCRdb's processing, not the authors' own work, is the source of the V and J calls. For this sample the table gives roughly 120,000 distinct CDR3 sequences, of which approximately 25% were detected only once. Over 12% of the sample belongs to the ten largest clones.

The clonotype originates from a human donor with low-grade glioma or glioblastoma, undergoing nonglioma brain surgery, or in good health (not recorded which). The sequencing input was glioma tissue, nonneoplastic brain tissue, or PBMCs (not recorded which).

The CDR3: CASSLRVEAFF. Read as DNA, the sequence is TGTGCCAGCAGTTTACGGGTCGAAGCTTTCTTT. The chain was built from TRBV12-3 or TRBV12-4 and TRBJ1-1, with the D gene not clear enough to name. There are 11 amino acids in the CDR3, from cysteine to phenylalanine inclusive. Here the CDR3 DNA is all that survives: 33 bases in frame from base 1. V is reduced by 2 bases and J by 8 bases, leaving a spacing of 6 bases between them.